This T cell receptor (beta chain) was identified in a study of T-cell reconstitution after alpha-beta-depleted transplantation in children. This CDR3 has 15 amino acids. Germline lookup yields CDR1 SGHKS and CDR2 YYEKEE (reference sequence). V was shortened by 1 base and J by 0 bases, with 7 bases between the two germline ends. This sample's TCRbeta library carried unique molecular identifier barcodes. TCRdb re-analysed the PCR reads in MiXCR, keeping a single row per CDR3 protein. The sample yields around 200,000 distinct CDR3 sequences, around 7% seen once. The receptor was derived from a human donor who donated a stem cell graft to a child with Wiskott-Aldrich syndrome. This specimen consisted of PBMCs from the stem cell graft donor, obtained from the stem cell graft. The chain has TRBV5-5 and TRBJ2-2; no definite D call. CDR3 nucleotide sequence: TGTGCCAGCAGCTTGTCGCAAGCGAACACCGGGGAGCTGTTTTTT. Its translation is CASSLSQANTGELFF.